The 4 T cell receptor beta chains given below trace back to one sample, sequenced in a study of OX40 agonist ivuxolimab in advanced cancers. Profiling relied on immunoSEQ multiplex PCR, and the TCRdb table lists in-frame clones only, not all of them. The table lists about 83,000 clones, around 86% of them singletons. The material was CD4+ or CD8+ T cells sorted from blood, obtained in a trial of the OX40 agonist ivuxolimab. These receptors were collected from an adult with an advanced solid tumor such as melanoma, head and neck, liver or kidney cancer.

J is TRBJ2-5 and V is TRBV30; D uncertain. The CDR3 extends over 13 amino acids. The V gene lost 0 bases and the J gene lost 1 base, with 6 bases spanning the gap. Germline V lookup: CDR1 GTSNPN, CDR2 SVGIG (reference sequence). The CDR3 protein is CAWSVQFQETQYF. In DNA, the CDR3 is TGTGCCTGGAGTGTCCAGTTCCAAGAGACCCAGTACTTC.

The chain combines TRBV4-2 with TRBJ2-2, with 9 bases identical to TRBD2. With V trimmed by 4 bases and J by 5 bases, 11 bases remained unmatched. The CDR3 has 17 residues. Germline loops: CDR1 LGHNA, CDR2 YNFKEQ. DNA for the CDR3: TGTGCCAGCAGCCCTAGGGCGACTAGCGGAAATACCGGGGAGCTGTTTTTT. Amino acids: CASSPRATSGNTGELFF.

J is TRBJ1-4 and V is TRBV4-1, with D possibly matching TRBD1 (5 bases). The V end lost 5 bases, the J end lost 10 bases, and 20 bases lay between the germline ends. CDR1 is MGHRA, CDR2 YSYEKL, per germline. The CDR3 length is 15 residues. CDR3 nucleotides: TGCGCCAGCAGCGAATCCGGGACCCTAGGTGGAAAACTGTTTTTT. Protein product: CASSESGTLGGKLFF.

The chain employs TRBV18 and TRBJ2-3; 7 bases align to TRBD1. Germline V gene data show CDR1 as KGHSH and CDR2 as LQKENI. The J segment lost 2 bases and the V segment lost 0 bases, leaving 5 bases of the junction unmatched. The CDR3 loop spans 16 amino acids. Here the CDR3 DNA reads TGTGCCAGCTCACCACCTTACGGACAGGACACAGATACGCAGTATTTT. Its protein is CASSPPYGQDTDTQYF.